This T cell receptor (beta chain) was retrieved from a study of OX40 agonist ivuxolimab in advanced cancers. Germline assignment: CDR1 SGHTS and CDR2 YDEGEE. V lost 3 bases and J lost 6; bases outside the gene matches: 3. The CDR3 covers 14 residues. Autoimmune disease history or systemic immunosuppression barred patients. This clone has just one count. TCRdb's table, derived via immunoSEQ multiplex PCR, lists solely in-frame clones and lacks some. The table shows 78,000 or so clones, with approximately 86% occurring only once. This material consisted of CD4+ or CD8+ T cells sorted from blood, taken in a trial of the OX40 agonist ivuxolimab. The chain joins TRBV5-8 to TRBJ2-7; 13 bases are shared with TRBD2. This clonotype was sampled from an adult with an advanced solid tumor such as melanoma, head and neck, liver or kidney cancer. This CDR3 is CASSWGLAGTEQYF. The CDR3 DNA follows: TGTGCCAGCAGCTGGGGACTAGCGGGAACCGAGCAGTACTTC.